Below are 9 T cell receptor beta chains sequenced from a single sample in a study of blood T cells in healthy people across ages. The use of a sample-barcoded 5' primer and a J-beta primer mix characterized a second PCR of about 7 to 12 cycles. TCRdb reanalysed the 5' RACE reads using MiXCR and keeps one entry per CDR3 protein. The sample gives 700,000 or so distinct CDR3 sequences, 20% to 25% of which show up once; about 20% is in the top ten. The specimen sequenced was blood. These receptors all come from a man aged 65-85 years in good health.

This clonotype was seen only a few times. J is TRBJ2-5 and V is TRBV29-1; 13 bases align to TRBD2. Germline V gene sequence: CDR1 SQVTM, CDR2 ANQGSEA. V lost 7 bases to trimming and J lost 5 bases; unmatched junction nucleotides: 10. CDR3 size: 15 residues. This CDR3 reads CSATGLAGRGETQYF. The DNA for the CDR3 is TGCAGCGCCACGGGACTAGCGGGAAGAGGGGAGACCCAGTACTTC.

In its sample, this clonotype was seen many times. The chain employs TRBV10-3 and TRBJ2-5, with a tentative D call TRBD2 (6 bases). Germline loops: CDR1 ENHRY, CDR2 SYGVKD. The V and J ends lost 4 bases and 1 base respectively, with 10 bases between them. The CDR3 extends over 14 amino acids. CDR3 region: CAISASDLQETQYF. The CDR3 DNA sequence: TGTGCCATCAGTGCTAGCGACCTCCAAGAGACCCAGTACTTC.

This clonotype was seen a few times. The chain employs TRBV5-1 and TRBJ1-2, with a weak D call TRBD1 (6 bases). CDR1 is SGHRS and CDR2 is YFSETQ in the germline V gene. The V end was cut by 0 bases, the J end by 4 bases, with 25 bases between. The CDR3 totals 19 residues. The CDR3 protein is CASSLEAGAHDKRLYGYTF. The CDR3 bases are TGCGCCAGCAGCTTGGAGGCAGGGGCGCATGATAAAAGACTCTATGGCTACACCTTC. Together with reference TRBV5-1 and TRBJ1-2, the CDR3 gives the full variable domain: KAGVTQTPRYLIKTRGQQVTLSCSPISGHRSVSWYQQTPGQGLQFLFEYFSETQRNKGNFPGRFSGRQFSNSRSEMNVSTLELGDSALYLCASSLEAGAHDKRLYGYTFGSGTRLTVV.

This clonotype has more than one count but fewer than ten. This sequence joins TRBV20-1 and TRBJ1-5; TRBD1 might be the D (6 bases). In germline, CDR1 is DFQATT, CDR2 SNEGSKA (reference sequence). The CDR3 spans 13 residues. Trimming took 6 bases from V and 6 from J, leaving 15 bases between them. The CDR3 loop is CSATLGGGQPQHF. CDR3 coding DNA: TGCAGTGCCACCTTGGGGGGCGGTCAGCCCCAGCATTTT.

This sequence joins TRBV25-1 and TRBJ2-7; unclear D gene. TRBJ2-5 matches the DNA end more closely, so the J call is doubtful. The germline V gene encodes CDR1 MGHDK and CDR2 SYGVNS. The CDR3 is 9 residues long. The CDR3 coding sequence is TGTGCCAGCACAGAGACCCAGTACTTC. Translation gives CASTETQYF.

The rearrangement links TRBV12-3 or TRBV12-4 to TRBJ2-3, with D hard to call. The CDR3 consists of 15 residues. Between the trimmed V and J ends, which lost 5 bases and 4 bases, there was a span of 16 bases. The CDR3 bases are TGTGCCAGCAGTACCCTGACTCGCCATTCAGATACGCAGTATTTT. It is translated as CASSTLTRHSDTQYF.

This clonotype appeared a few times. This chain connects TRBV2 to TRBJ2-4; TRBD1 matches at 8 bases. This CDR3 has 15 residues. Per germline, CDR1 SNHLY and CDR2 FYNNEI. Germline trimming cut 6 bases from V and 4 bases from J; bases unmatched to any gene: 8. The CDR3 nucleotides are TGTGCCAGCAGGGAGGACAGGGCGACAAAAAACATTCAGTACTTC. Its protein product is CASREDRATKNIQYF.

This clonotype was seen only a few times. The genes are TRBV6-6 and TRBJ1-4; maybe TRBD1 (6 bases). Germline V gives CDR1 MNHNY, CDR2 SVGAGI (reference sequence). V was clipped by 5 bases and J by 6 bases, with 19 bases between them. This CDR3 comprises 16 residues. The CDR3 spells CASSPKGGFSYEKLFF. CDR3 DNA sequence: TGTGCCAGCAGTCCTAAGGGGGGTTTTTCGTATGAAAAACTGTTTTTT.

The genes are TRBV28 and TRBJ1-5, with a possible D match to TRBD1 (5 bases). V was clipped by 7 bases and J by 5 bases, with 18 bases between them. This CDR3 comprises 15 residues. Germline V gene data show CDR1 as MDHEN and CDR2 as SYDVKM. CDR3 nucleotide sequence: TGTGCCAGCATCGGGCCGGGGCGAGGGGATCAGCCCCAGCATTTT. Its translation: CASIGPGRGDQPQHF.